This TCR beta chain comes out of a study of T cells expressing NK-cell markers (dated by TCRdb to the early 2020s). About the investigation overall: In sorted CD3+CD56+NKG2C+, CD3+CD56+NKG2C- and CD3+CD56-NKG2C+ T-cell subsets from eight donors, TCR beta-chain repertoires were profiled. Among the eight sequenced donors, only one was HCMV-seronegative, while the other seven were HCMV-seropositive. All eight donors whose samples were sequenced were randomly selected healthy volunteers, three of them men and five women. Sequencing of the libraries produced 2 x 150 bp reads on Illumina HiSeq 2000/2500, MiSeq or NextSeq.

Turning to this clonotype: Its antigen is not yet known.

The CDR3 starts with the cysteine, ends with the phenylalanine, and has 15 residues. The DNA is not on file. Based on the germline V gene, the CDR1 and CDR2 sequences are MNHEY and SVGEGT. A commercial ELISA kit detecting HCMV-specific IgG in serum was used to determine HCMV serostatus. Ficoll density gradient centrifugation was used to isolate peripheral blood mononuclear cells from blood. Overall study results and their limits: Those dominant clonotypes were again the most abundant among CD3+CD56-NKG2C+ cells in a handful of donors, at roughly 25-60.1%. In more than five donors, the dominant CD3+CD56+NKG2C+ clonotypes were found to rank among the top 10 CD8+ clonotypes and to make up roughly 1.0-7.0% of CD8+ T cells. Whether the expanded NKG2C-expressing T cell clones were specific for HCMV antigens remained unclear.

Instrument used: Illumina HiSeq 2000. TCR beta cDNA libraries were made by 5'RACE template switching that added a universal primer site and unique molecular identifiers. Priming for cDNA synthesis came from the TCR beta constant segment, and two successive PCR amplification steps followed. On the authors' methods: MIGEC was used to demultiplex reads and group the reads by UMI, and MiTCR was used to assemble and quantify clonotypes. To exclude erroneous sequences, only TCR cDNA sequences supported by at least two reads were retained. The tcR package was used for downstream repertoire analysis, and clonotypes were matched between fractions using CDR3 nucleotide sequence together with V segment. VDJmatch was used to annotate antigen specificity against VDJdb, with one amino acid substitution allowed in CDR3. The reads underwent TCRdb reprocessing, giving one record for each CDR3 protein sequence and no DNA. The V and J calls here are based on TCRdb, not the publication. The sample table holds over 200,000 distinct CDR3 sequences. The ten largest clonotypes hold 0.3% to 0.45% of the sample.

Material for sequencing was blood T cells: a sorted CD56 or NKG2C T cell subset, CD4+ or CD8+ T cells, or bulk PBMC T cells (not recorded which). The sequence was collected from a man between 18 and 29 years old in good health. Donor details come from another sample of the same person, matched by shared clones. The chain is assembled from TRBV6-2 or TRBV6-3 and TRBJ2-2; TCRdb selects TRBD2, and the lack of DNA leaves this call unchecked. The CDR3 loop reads CASSQRLAWAGELFF.